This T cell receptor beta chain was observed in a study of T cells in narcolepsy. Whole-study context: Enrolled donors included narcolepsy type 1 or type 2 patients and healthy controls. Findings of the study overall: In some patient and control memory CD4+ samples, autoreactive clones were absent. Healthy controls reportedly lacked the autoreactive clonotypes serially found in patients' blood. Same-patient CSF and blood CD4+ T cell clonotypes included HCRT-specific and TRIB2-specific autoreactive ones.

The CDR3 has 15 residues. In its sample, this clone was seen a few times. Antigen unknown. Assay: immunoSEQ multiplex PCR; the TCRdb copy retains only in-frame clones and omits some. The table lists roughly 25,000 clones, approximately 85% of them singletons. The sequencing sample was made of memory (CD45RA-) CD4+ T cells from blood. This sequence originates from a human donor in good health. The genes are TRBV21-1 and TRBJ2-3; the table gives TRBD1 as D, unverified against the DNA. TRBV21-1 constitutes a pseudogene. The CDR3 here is CASNRFRATGDTQYF. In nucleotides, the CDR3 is TGTGCCAGCAACAGATTCCGGGCCACAGGAGATACGCAGTATTTT.